The subject of this entry is one T cell receptor (beta chain). This record belongs to a study of T cell responses to AZD1222 COVID-19 vaccine. TCRdb keeps only in-frame clones here, not all; method: immunoSEQ multiplex PCR. The data contain 100,000 to 150,000 clones, around 87% of them singletons. This CDR3 comprises 15 residues. Germline V CDR1 and CDR2: LGHNA, YNFKEQ. Trimming stripped 0 bases from V and 0 bases from J, with 8 bases between. Sequenced here: peripheral blood, sampled on day 0 of AZD1222 vaccination. The V and J genes are TRBV4-2 and TRBJ1-1; no reliable D call. The origin of this receptor is an adult in good health. The CDR3 sequence: CASSQEKGLNTEAFF. CDR3 bases: TGTGCCAGCAGCCAAGAGAAAGGGCTGAACACTGAAGCTTTCTTT.